These 27 T cell receptor beta chains were sequenced from one sample in a study of naive and memory T cell subsets. Findings of the study overall: Especially in CD8 cells, naive repertoires contained a few larger clonotypes, possibly CD45RA-re-expressing memory cells.

The beta constant-region primer was an equimolar mix of two oligonucleotides covering TRBC1 and TRBC2. The ligated cDNA underwent four PCR rounds using SP2 and nested alpha and beta constant-region primers. From the UMI-ligation and nested PCR reads, TCRdb called clonotypes with MiXCR, one entry per CDR3 protein. The table includes roughly 150,000 distinct CDR3 sequences, over 20% detected once. Their recognized antigens are unknown. Specimen: naive CD4+ T cells from blood. These receptor sequences come from a human donor in good health.

There are a few counts of this clonotype. The J gene is TRBJ2-6, the V gene TRBV7-9; D gene unclear. From germline, CDR1 is SEHNR and CDR2 FQNEAQ (reference sequence). Trimming took 5 bases from V and 4 from J, leaving 12 bases between them. This CDR3 has 15 amino acids. The CDR3 coding sequence is TGTGCCAGCAGCCTTGTACGAGCGGGGGCCAACGTCCTGACTTTC. It encodes CASSLVRAGANVLTF.

The V and J genes are TRBV15 and TRBJ2-5; either TRBD1 or TRBD2 may supply D (5 bases each). The CDR3 length is 15 residues. V shed 4 bases and J shed 4 bases, with 16 bases lying between them. Germline V CDR1 and CDR2: LNHNV, YYDKDF (reference sequence). The CDR3 spells CATSKAGTVPETQYF. CDR3 bases: TGTGCCACCAGCAAGGCAGGGACGGTTCCAGAGACCCAGTACTTC. The full variable domain, in which reference TRBV15 and TRBJ2-5 provide the parts outside the CDR3, is DAMVIQNPRYQVTQFGKPVTLSCSQTLNHNVMYWYQQKSSQAPKLLFHYYDKDFNNEADTPDNFQSRRPNTSFCFLDIRSPGLGDTAMYLCATSKAGTVPETQYFGPGTRLLVL.

This clonotype was detected only a few times. The CDR3 region has the DNA TGTGCCAGCAGCTCAGGGCGAATCTATGGCTACACCTTC. Translated, it gives CASSSGRIYGYTF. The chain has TRBV6-1 and TRBJ1-2, with D possibly being TRBD1 (5 bases). CDR3 length: 13 amino acids. Germline CDR1 and CDR2: MNHNS and SASEGT. V was pared by 6 bases and J by 4 bases, with 12 bases between.

A few counts support this clonotype. The rearrangement uses TRBV2 and TRBJ2-2; D is unclear. CDR3 size: 13 residues. Trimming pared 5 bases from V and 6 bases from J, leaving 10 bases between. Germline assignment: CDR1 SNHLY and CDR2 FYNNEI. This CDR3 is CASSSQVSGELFF. CDR3 nucleotides: TGTGCCAGCAGTTCTCAGGTTTCCGGGGAGCTGTTTTTT. Drawing the rest from reference TRBV2 and TRBJ2-2, the complete variable domain is EPEVTQTPSHQVTQMGQEVILRCVPISNHLYFYWYRQILGQKVEFLVSFYNNEISEKSEIFDDQFSVERPDGSNFTLKIRSTKLEDSAMYFCASSSQVSGELFFGEGSRLTVL.

This clonotype has a handful of counts. The chain has TRBV20-1 and TRBJ2-7; D perhaps matches TRBD1 (5 bases). V lost 0 bases to trimming and J lost 3 bases, with 12 bases between them. This CDR3 is 14 amino acids long. CDR1 and CDR2 (germline): DFQATT, SNEGSKA (reference sequence). In DNA form, the CDR3 reads TGCAGTGCTAGAGACCCGGGCAGGGTCTACGAGCAGTACTTC. It translates to CSARDPGRVYEQYF.

This clonotype was recorded at least ten times. The chain joins TRBV6-1 to TRBJ2-7; 7 positions match TRBD1. Germline CDR1 and CDR2: MNHNS and SASEGT. This CDR3 contains 14 residues. V lost 2 bases and J lost 4; bases outside the gene matches: 5. The CDR3 DNA follows: TGTGCCAGCAGTGAAAGGGACAGCAAGTACGAGCAGTACTTC. This codes for CASSERDSKYEQYF.

This clonotype has ten or more counts. The CDR3, as DNA: TGTGCCAGCAGCTTAAGCCGGAACAGGCAAGAGACCCAGTACTTC. It encodes CASSLSRNRQETQYF. The V call is TRBV6-5, the J call TRBJ2-5, with D possibly being TRBD1 (5 bases). CDR3 length equals 15 residues. The germline V and J ends were trimmed by 6 bases and 2 bases, with 16 bases remaining between them. CDR1 is MNHEY and CDR2 is SVGAGI in the germline V gene.

In its sample, this clonotype was seen a few times. The J gene is TRBJ2-1, the V gene TRBV9; 10 bases fit TRBD1. With 3 bases clipped from V and 4 bases from J, the junction kept 10 bases outside the gene matches. The CDR3 is 17 residues long. Germline CDR1 is SGDLS and CDR2 is YYNGEE. CDR3: CASSEADRGSYYNEQFF. CDR3 nucleotide sequence: TGTGCCAGCAGCGAGGCGGACAGGGGGTCGTATTACAATGAGCAGTTCTTC.

This clonotype was found many times. The V call is TRBV20-1, the J call TRBJ2-7, with D possibly being TRBD1 (6 bases). Germline-derived CDR1 and CDR2 are DFQATT and SNEGSKA (reference sequence). There are 15 residues in the CDR3. V was cut by 0 bases and J by 2 bases, with 14 bases left in between. In nucleotides, the CDR3 is TGCAGTGCTAGAGACACGATGACAGGCGCCTACGAGCAGTACTTC. It translates to CSARDTMTGAYEQYF.

In its sample, this clonotype was seen a few times. V usage is TRBV6-2 or TRBV6-3 and J usage is TRBJ1-5, with D perhaps TRBD1 (5 bases). The CDR3 is 15 amino acids. Looked up from germline, CDR1 is MNHEY and CDR2 is SVGEGT. The ends were cut back, 2 bases at V and 2 bases at J, with 10 bases in the middle. In DNA, the CDR3 is TGTGCCAGCAGTTACGCCCGACAGCGCAATCAGCCCCAGCATTTT. This encodes CASSYARQRNQPQHF.

The rearrangement joins TRBV7-3 to TRBJ2-7; 8 bases match TRBD2. Unmatched junction bases numbered 4, after V lost 0 bases and J lost 3 bases. The CDR3 length is 15 residues. Germline V gene data show CDR1 as SGHTA and CDR2 as FQGTGA. The chain's CDR3 is CASSLTAGGLYEQYF. The DNA for the CDR3 is TGTGCCAGCAGCTTAACCGCGGGAGGACTCTACGAGCAGTACTTC.

The sample holds a few counts of this clonotype. The CDR3 sequence: CATSDKGRSSYEQYF. As DNA, the CDR3 is TGTGCCACCAGTGATAAGGGTAGGAGCTCCTACGAGCAGTACTTC. The rearrangement uses TRBV24-1 and TRBJ2-7; D gene ambiguous. CDR3 size: 15 residues. Trimming removed 3 bases at V and 0 bases at J, with 11 bases between. Germline CDR1 is KGHDR and CDR2 is SFDVKD.

This clonotype was observed a few times. This chain joins TRBV5-1 and TRBJ1-5; TRBD1 matches 7 bases. The V gene's germline CDR1 is SGHRS and CDR2 YFSETQ. The CDR3 is 15 residues long. V lost 0 bases to trimming and J lost 2 bases; unmatched junction nucleotides: 2. The chain's CDR3 is CASSLGDRGNQPQHF. In DNA, the CDR3 is TGCGCCAGCAGCTTGGGCGACAGGGGCAATCAGCCCCAGCATTTT.

This clonotype was seen only a few times. This chain links TRBV7-9 with TRBJ2-1, with unresolved D. The CDR3 extends over 11 amino acids. Trimming removed 3 bases from V and 9 bases from J, with 6 bases in between. The germline CDR1 and CDR2 sequences are SEHNR and FQNEAQ (reference sequence). CDR3 region: CASSFDTEQFF. In DNA form, the CDR3 reads TGTGCCAGCAGCTTTGACACTGAGCAGTTCTTC.

The chain joins TRBV21-1 to TRBJ1-5. TRBV21-1 corresponds to a pseudogene. The CDR3 runs to 18 residues. CDR3 amino acids: CANAFGGDRRERNQPQHF. CDR3 DNA: TGTGCCAACGCCTTCGGTGGGGATCGAAGGGAGAGAAATCAGCCCCAGCATTTT.

In this sample, this clonotype turned up many times. CDR3 sequence: CSVERQLNTEAFF. The CDR3 DNA follows: TGCAGCGTTGAACGGCAGCTGAACACTGAAGCTTTCTTT. The chain carries TRBV29-1 and TRBJ1-1; D remains unclear. The germline gives CDR1 SQVTM, CDR2 ANQGSEA. The CDR3 loop spans 13 amino acids. Trimming left V 2 bases short and J 0 bases short, with 7 bases between.

The rearrangement joins TRBV6-2 or TRBV6-3 to TRBJ2-5; 8 nucleotides agree with TRBD2. The CDR3 is 14 residues long. V gave up 11 bases and J gave up 5 bases; unmatched junction bases: 13. Germline CDR1 is MNHEY and CDR2 is SVGEGT. CDR3 residues: CACGLATRRETQYF. The CDR3 region has the DNA TGTGCCTGCGGACTAGCCACCCGTCGGGAGACCCAGTACTTC.

The chain combines TRBV6-2 or TRBV6-3 with TRBJ1-5; 7 nucleotides line up with TRBD1. Looked up from germline, CDR1 is MNHEY and CDR2 is SVGEGT. The V and J ends lost 2 bases and 2 bases, in that order; junction bases with no gene match: 12. CDR3 size: 18 residues. In DNA form, the CDR3 reads TGTGCCAGCAGTTACCCTGACGACAGGGTATTGCGCAATCAGCCCCAGCATTTT. It encodes CASSYPDDRVLRNQPQHF.

V is TRBV5-1 and J is TRBJ1-1; unclear D gene. The CDR3 contains 15 residues. Trimming pared 0 bases from V and 5 bases from J, leaving 14 bases between. Germline lookup yields CDR1 SGHRS and CDR2 YFSETQ. CDR3 bases: TGCGCCAGCAGCTTGGGAACAAATACGTGGACTGAAGCTTTCTTT. Protein: CASSLGTNTWTEAFF.

The chain links TRBV5-1 to TRBJ2-7, with D perhaps given as TRBD1 or TRBD2 (5 bases each). The CDR3 is 15 amino acids. CDR1 and CDR2 from the germline V gene are SGHRS and YFSETQ. Trimming removed 5 bases at V and 3 bases at J, with 18 bases between. The CDR3, as DNA: TGCGCCAGCAGGGGGGTGGGAGAAGCCGGCTACGAGCAGTACTTC. Translation gives CASRGVGEAGYEQYF.

V and J are TRBV5-4 and TRBJ2-5; the D gene is possibly TRBD1 (6 bases). V dropped 0 bases and J dropped 2 bases, with 8 bases sitting between them. From germline, CDR1 is SGHNT and CDR2 YYREEE (reference sequence). This CDR3 has 14 residues. The CDR3 coding sequence is TGTGCCAGCAGCTTGGCCGACAGGCAAGAGACCCAGTACTTC. It translates to CASSLADRQETQYF.

This clonotype was recorded at least ten times. V is TRBV20-1 and J is TRBJ2-3, with D maybe TRBD2 (5 bases). CDR1 is DFQATT, CDR2 SNEGSKA, per germline (reference sequence). The ends were cut back, 0 bases at V and 0 bases at J, with 10 bases in the middle. This CDR3 spans 15 amino acids. The CDR3 loop is CSARDHERSTDTQYF. In nucleotides, the CDR3 is TGCAGTGCTAGAGATCACGAGCGGAGCACAGATACGCAGTATTTT.

The chain has TRBV18 and TRBJ2-5; 7 bases map to TRBD2. This CDR3 contains 14 residues. Germline CDR1 reads KGHSH; CDR2 reads LQKENI. Trimming cost V 2 bases and J 4 bases; bases outside gene matches: 4. CDR3 amino acids: CASSPERGRETQYF. The CDR3 nucleotides are TGTGCCAGCTCACCAGAGCGGGGCCGAGAGACCCAGTACTTC.

With regard to this clonotype: Since a much larger clone is just one base distant, this may be a read error. CDR3 in amino acids: CASSAIGTRDNNTQYF. The CDR3 DNA is TGCGCCAGCAGCGCCATAGGCACCCGGGACAACAATACGCAGTATTTT. This rearrangement joins TRBV5-1 to TRBJ2-3, with TRBD1 as a possible D gene (6 bases). CDR3 length equals 16 residues. Germline V gene lookup returns CDR1 SGHRS and CDR2 YFSETQ. The germline V and J ends were trimmed by 4 bases and 7 bases, with 22 bases remaining between them.

J is TRBJ2-3 and V is TRBV7-2; D not resolved. V lost 2 bases and J 0 bases, leaving 6 bases between the germline ends. The length of the CDR3 is 14 residues. The V gene's germline CDR1 is SGHTA and CDR2 FQGNSA. DNA of the CDR3: TGTGCCAGCAGCTTACGAGCGAGCACAGATACGCAGTATTTT. Its protein is CASSLRASTDTQYF.

This clonotype has a handful of counts. This chain connects TRBV12-3 or TRBV12-4 to TRBJ2-5; no definite D call. V lost 7 bases, J lost 6 bases, and 9 bases lay in between. CDR3 length: 11 amino acids. The CDR3 protein is CASTQAQTQYF. The CDR3 bases are TGTGCCAGCACCCAAGCCCAGACCCAGTACTTC.

The rearrangement links TRBV11-1 to TRBJ2-7; D is undetermined. V was clipped by 2 bases and J by 6 bases, with 8 bases between them. The CDR3 is 12 amino acids. Germline V gives CDR1 SGHAT, CDR2 FQDESV (reference sequence). CDR3 in amino acids: CASSLSQREQYF. The CDR3 DNA is TGTGCCAGCAGCTTATCCCAGCGCGAGCAGTACTTC.